These 13 T cell receptor beta chains were sequenced from one sample in a study of Graves' ophthalmopathy and Graves' hyperthyroidism. Using RNA transcripts, the TCR beta CDR3 regions were amplified. HTBI-primed RT-PCR formed the first round, and a multiplex PCR formed the second. TCRdb reprocessed the multiplex PCR reads with MiXCR, giving one entry per CDR3 protein. The sample contains around 1,200,000 distinct CDR3 sequences, about 40% of which appear only once. Sequenced: peripheral blood or thyroid tissue (not recorded which). These TCRs come from an adult man with Graves' hyperthyroidism.

This chain links TRBV19 with TRBJ2-5, with TRBD1 as a possible D gene (6 bases). The CDR3 spans 14 residues. V was shortened by 3 bases and J by 1 base, with 9 bases between the two germline ends. CDR1 and CDR2 (germline): LNHDA, SQIVND (reference sequence). The CDR3 reads CASSIGQLQETQYF. The CDR3 coding sequence is TGTGCCAGTAGTATCGGACAGCTCCAAGAGACCCAGTACTTC. Variable domain in full (rest from reference TRBV19 and TRBJ2-5): DGGITQSPKYLFRKEGQNVTLSCEQNLNHDAMYWYRQDPGQGLRLIYYSQIVNDFQKGDIAEGYSVSREKKESFPLTVTSAQKNPTAFYLCASSIGQLQETQYFGPGTRLLVL.

The chain uses TRBV2 and TRBJ2-7; D is possibly TRBD1 or TRBD2 (5 bases each). V was shortened by 5 bases and J by 0 bases, with 14 bases between the two germline ends. The CDR3 contains 15 residues. The germline V gene encodes CDR1 SNHLY and CDR2 FYNNEI. The DNA for the CDR3 is TGTGCCAGCAGTTTATCAGCAGGGACCTCCTACGAGCAGTACTTC. Protein sequence: CASSLSAGTSYEQYF.

This chain links TRBV20-1 with TRBJ1-4; TRBD1 agrees at 8 bases. The CDR3 runs to 14 residues. V was clipped by 5 bases and J by 6 bases; unmatched bases: 8. From germline, CDR1 is DFQATT and CDR2 SNEGSKA (reference sequence). CDR3 DNA: TGCAGTGCTCAATCAGGGGGCGGTCATGAAAAACTGTTTTTT. Translating gives CSAQSGGGHEKLFF.

This clonotype has at least ten counts. The chain employs TRBV7-2 and TRBJ1-5; D might be TRBD1 (6 bases). Germline lookup yields CDR1 SGHTA and CDR2 FQGNSA. Trimming shortened V by 5 bases and J by 4 bases, and 12 bases separated the two germline ends. The CDR3 is made up of 14 amino acids. The chain's CDR3 is CASSLLDRNQPQHF. The DNA of the CDR3 is TGTGCCAGCAGCCTCCTAGACAGGAATCAGCCCCAGCATTTT. Looking up the rest from reference TRBV7-2 and TRBJ1-5 gives the full variable domain: GAGVSQSPSNKVTEKGKDVELRCDPISGHTALYWYRQSLGQGLEFLIYFQGNSAPDKSGLPSDRFSAERTGGSVSTLTIQRTQQEDSAVYLCASSLLDRNQPQHFGDGTRLSIL.

The table lists this clonotype with a few counts. CDR3 sequence: CASSSWVDSNQPQHF. The DNA for the CDR3 is TGTGCCAGCAGTTCTTGGGTGGACAGCAATCAGCCCCAGCATTTT. The gene calls are TRBV28 and TRBJ1-5, with no clear D. The CDR3 consists of 15 residues. Germline lookup yields CDR1 MDHEN and CDR2 SYDVKM. Between the trimmed V and J ends, which lost 4 bases and 1 base, there was a span of 11 bases.

This clonotype was seen at least ten times. The J gene is TRBJ1-2, the V gene TRBV12-3 or TRBV12-4; the D is unclear. The CDR3 runs to 14 residues. V lost 6 bases and J lost 4, with 15 bases in between. CDR3 residues: CASSRALGSYGYTF. The DNA of the CDR3 is TGTGCCAGCAGCCGAGCCTTGGGAAGCTATGGCTACACCTTC.

The chain combines TRBV7-6 with TRBJ1-2, with 7 bases lining up with TRBD1. Per the germline V gene, CDR1 is SGHVS and CDR2 is FNYEAQ. V gave up 3 bases and J gave up 6 bases; unmatched junction bases: 7. The CDR3 loop spans 14 amino acids. The CDR3 nucleotides read TGTGCCAGCAGCTTCGAACAGGGGAGGGATGGCTACACCTTC. Its protein is CASSFEQGRDGYTF.

About this clonotype itself: A much larger clone is a single base away; this may be a read error. CDR3 nucleotides: TGCGCCAGCAGCTGGGGCCAGGGAATCAGGGAGCTGTTTTTT. It is translated as CASSWGQGIRELFF. The chain uses TRBV7-9 and TRBJ2-2, with a weak D call TRBD1 (5 bases). Germline lookup yields CDR1 SEHNR and CDR2 FQNEAQ (reference sequence). The CDR3 sequence is 14 residues long.

The genes are TRBV2 and TRBJ2-3; D is undetermined. V lost 4 bases to trimming and J lost 2 bases, with 7 bases between them. CDR3 size: 13 residues. Germline CDR1 and CDR2: SNHLY and FYNNEI. The CDR3 region has the DNA TGTGCCAGCAGTGGTGTATTCACAGATACGCAGTATTTT. It codes for CASSGVFTDTQYF.

In nucleotides, the CDR3 is TGTGCCAGCAGTTACGACAGGGAGTCTCAGCCCCAGCATTTT. Translating it yields CASSYDRESQPQHF. V and J are TRBV6-5 and TRBJ1-5; TRBD1 matches 7 bases. The CDR3 runs to 14 residues. Germline trimming cut 2 bases from V and 6 bases from J; bases unmatched to any gene: 4. Germline CDR1 reads MNHEY; CDR2 reads SVGAGI.

The chain employs TRBV29-1 and TRBJ2-2; 9 bases line up with TRBD2. Per germline, CDR1 SQVTM and CDR2 ANQGSEA. The CDR3 is made up of 13 amino acids. CDR3 sequence: CSGPAGGAGELFF. As DNA, the CDR3 is TGCAGTGGCCCAGCGGGGGGCGCCGGGGAGCTGTTTTTT.

A word on this clonotype: Being one base from a much bigger clone, this may be a read error. This chain connects TRBV29-1 to TRBJ2-5; D possibly corresponds to TRBD2 (6 bases). The CDR3 extends over 11 amino acids. CDR1 SQVTM and CDR2 ANQGSEA come from the germline V gene. Trimming cost V 2 bases and J 10 bases, with 11 bases left between them. The DNA of the CDR3 is TGCAGCGTTGAAACTAGCCGGATCCAGTACTTC. Its protein is CSVETSRIQYF.

This chain links TRBV7-2 with TRBJ2-5, with 7 nucleotides matching TRBD1. Germline CDR1 is SGHTA and CDR2 is FQGNSA. The CDR3 extends over 16 amino acids. With V trimmed by 3 bases and J by 1 base, 8 bases remained unmatched. CDR3 in DNA: TGTGCCAGCAGCTTGGGCACCCGGGACAGCCAAGAGACCCAGTACTTC. Its protein is CASSLGTRDSQETQYF.